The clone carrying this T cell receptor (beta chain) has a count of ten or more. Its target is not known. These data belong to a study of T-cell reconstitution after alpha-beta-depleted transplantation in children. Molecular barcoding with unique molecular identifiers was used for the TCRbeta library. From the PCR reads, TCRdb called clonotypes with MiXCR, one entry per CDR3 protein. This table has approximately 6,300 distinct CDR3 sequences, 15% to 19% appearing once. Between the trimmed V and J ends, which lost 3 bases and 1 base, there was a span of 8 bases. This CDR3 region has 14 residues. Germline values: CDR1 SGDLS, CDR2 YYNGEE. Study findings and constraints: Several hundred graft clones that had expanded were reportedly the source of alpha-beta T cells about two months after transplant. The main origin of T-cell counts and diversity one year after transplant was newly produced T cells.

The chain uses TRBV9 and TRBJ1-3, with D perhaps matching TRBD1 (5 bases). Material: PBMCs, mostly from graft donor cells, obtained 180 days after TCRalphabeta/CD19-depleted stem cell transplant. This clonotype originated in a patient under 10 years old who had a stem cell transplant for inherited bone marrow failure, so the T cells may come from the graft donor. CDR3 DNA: TGTGCCAGCAGCGGACAGCCATCTGGAAACACCATATATTTT. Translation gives CASSGQPSGNTIYF.